These T cell receptor beta chains were read from a single sample in a study of T cell responses to AZD1222 COVID-19 vaccine. Here immunoSEQ multiplex PCR was the method, and the copy in TCRdb shows in-frame clones only, minus some. This sample yields about 66,000 clones, of which 88% are seen a single time; around 4.8% belongs to the top ten. Sequences were derived from peripheral blood, sampled 28 days after the second dose of the MenACWY control vaccine. The origin of the receptors is an adult who received the MenACWY meningococcal vaccine as a control. Each CDR3 is given with its conserved first and last residue. The D gene is left open where the match is weak. For some rows the clone size is stated as once, few or many, or as a class when expanded; others skip it.

size: .; length: 16; V: TRBV5-6; D: .; J: TRBJ1-6; DNA: TGTGCCAGCAGCTTTGGTACCGCGTCCTCTAATTCACCCCTCCACTTT; CDR3: CASSFGTASSNSPLHF
size: .; length: 13; V: TRBV2; D: TRBD1; J: TRBJ2-5; DNA: TGTGCCAGCAGTTGGACAGGTCGGGAGACCCAGTACTTC; CDR3: CASSWTGRETQYF
size: medium-sized; length: 17; V: TRBV5-4; D: TRBD2; J: TRBJ2-2; DNA: TGTGCCAGCAGGCGCGGCCTAGCGGGAGGGAACACCGGGGAGCTGTTTTTT; CDR3: CASRRGLAGGNTGELFF
size: once; length: 16; V: TRBV4-2; D: .; J: TRBJ1-1; DNA: TGTGCCAGCAGCCAAGTAAAGCCCGGGTGGGGCACTGAAGCTTTCTTT; CDR3: CASSQVKPGWGTEAFF
size: .; length: 13; V: TRBV28; D: .; J: TRBJ1-1; DNA: TGTGCCAGCAGGAGGGGGGGGAACACTGAAGCTTTCTTT; CDR3: CASRRGGNTEAFF
size: .; length: 13; V: TRBV7-3; D: .; J: TRBJ2-5; DNA: TGTGCCAGCAGCTTAGGCGGAGGCGAGACCCAGTACTTC; CDR3: CASSLGGGETQYF
size: .; length: 14; V: TRBV7-7; D: .; J: TRBJ2-2; DNA: TGTGCCAGCAGCTGGCACAGCTCCTCCGGGGAGCTGTTTTTT; CDR3: CASSWHSSSGELFF
size: .; length: 15; V: TRBV27; D: TRBD2; J: TRBJ2-3; DNA: TGTGCCAGCAGTTTAGTGCGGGAGGGCGGAGATACGCAGTATTTT; CDR3: CASSLVREGGDTQYF
size: .; length: 16; V: TRBV7-2; D: .; J: TRBJ2-2; DNA: TGTGCCAGCAGCTTGGGAAGGGGGTTGAGCACCGGGGAGCTGTTTTTT; CDR3: CASSLGRGLSTGELFF
size: .; length: 11; V: TRBV20-1; D: .; J: TRBJ2-1; DNA: TGCAGTGCTAGGCCCTGGAGTGAGCAGTTCTTC; CDR3: CSARPWSEQFF
size: .; length: 12; V: TRBV5-4; D: .; J: TRBJ1-1; DNA: TGTGCCAGCAGCTCGTCGGGGGGTGAAGCTTTCTTT; CDR3: CASSSSGGEAFF
size: once; length: 17; V: TRBV2; D: TRBD2; J: TRBJ2-5; DNA: TGTGCCAGTCAGGGAATCGGACTAGCGGGAGGAGGAGAGACCCAGTACTTC; CDR3: CASQGIGLAGGGETQYF
size: .; length: 16; V: TRBV3-1/TRBV3-2; D: .; J: TRBJ1-3; DNA: TGTGCCAGCAGCCAAGATGTCGAGGTCTCTGGAAACACCATATATTTT; CDR3: CASSQDVEVSGNTIYF
size: .; length: 16; V: TRBV5-1; D: .; J: TRBJ2-2; DNA: TGCGCCAGCAGCTTAAGACAGATCGCGAACACCGGGGAGCTGTTTTTT; CDR3: CASSLRQIANTGELFF
size: .; length: 16; V: TRBV7-2; D: .; J: TRBJ2-3; DNA: TGTGCCAGCAGCCCCCTCGGGGCGGGGAATGCAGATACGCAGTATTTT; CDR3: CASSPLGAGNADTQYF
size: .; length: 15; V: TRBV5-4; D: TRBD2; J: TRBJ2-3; DNA: TGTGCCAGCAGCACGAGGCTAGCGGACACAGATACGCAGTATTTT; CDR3: CASSTRLADTDTQYF
size: .; length: 15; V: TRBV7-2; D: .; J: TRBJ2-1; DNA: TGTGCCAGCAGCCCCACGACTGGAGCTTCCTATGAGCAGTTCTTC; CDR3: CASSPTTGASYEQFF
size: .; length: 14; V: TRBV3-1/TRBV3-2; D: .; J: TRBJ1-2; DNA: TGTGCCAGCAGCCCAACCGATGGGCAGTATGGCTACACCTTC; CDR3: CASSPTDGQYGYTF
size: .; length: 12; V: TRBV30; D: .; J: TRBJ2-7; DNA: TGTGCCTGGAGCGACGGCTCCTACGAGCAGTACTTC; CDR3: CAWSDGSYEQYF
size: .; length: 12; V: TRBV28; D: .; J: TRBJ1-1; DNA: TGTGCCAGCAGACCTACAGGGACTGAAGCTTTCTTT; CDR3: CASRPTGTEAFF
size: .; length: 10; V: TRBV29-1; D: TRBD1; J: TRBJ1-1; DNA: TGCAGCGTAGCGGACAGGGCGGCTTTCTTT; CDR3: CSVADRAAFF
size: .; length: 15; V: TRBV5-1; D: TRBD1; J: TRBJ1-4; DNA: TGCGCCAGCAGCCCGGAGGGGGCAGTAAGGGAAAAACTGTTTTTT; CDR3: CASSPEGAVREKLFF